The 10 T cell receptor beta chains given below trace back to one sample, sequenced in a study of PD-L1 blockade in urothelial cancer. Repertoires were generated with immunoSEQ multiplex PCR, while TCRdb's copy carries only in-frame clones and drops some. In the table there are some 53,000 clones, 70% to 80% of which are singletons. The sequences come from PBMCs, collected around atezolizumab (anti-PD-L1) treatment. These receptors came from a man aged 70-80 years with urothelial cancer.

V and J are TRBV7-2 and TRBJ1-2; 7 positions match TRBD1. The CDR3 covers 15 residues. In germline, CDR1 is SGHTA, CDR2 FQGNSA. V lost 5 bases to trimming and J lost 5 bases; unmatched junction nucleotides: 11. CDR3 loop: CASSRTDREGYGYTF. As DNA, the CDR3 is TGTGCCAGCAGCCGTACAGACAGGGAAGGGTATGGCTACACCTTC.

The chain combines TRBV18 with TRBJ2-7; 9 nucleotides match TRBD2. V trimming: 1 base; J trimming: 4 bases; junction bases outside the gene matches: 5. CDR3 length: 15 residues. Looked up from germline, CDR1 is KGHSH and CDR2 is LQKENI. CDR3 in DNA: TGTGCCAGCTCACCACAGGCGACTAGCGGTTACGAGCAGTACTTC. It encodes CASSPQATSGYEQYF.

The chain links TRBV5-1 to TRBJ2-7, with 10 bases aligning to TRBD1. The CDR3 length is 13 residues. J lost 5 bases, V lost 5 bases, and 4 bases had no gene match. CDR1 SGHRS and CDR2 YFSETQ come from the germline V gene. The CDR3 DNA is TGCGCCAGCAGAGCCGGGACAGGGGACGAGCAGTACTTC. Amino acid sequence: CASRAGTGDEQYF.

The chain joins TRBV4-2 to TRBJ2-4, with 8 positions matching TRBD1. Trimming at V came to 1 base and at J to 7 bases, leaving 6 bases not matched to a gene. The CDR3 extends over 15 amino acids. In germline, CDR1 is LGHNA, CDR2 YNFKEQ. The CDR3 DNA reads TGTGCCAGCAGCCAAGGGCAGGGGGCCACCAACATTCAGTACTTC. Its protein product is CASSQGQGATNIQYF.

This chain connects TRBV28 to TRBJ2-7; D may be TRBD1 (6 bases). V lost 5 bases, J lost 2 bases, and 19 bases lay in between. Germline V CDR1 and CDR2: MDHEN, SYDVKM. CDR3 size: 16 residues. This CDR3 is CASSTLQGRTTYEQYF. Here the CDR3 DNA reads TGTGCCAGCAGTACACTACAGGGCCGAACTACCTACGAGCAGTACTTC.

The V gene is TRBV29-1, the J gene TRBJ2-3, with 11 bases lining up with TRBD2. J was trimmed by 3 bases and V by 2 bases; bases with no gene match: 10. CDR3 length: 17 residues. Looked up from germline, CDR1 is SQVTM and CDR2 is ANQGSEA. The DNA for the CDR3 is TGCAGCGTTGAAACCCCCGGGACTAGCGGTTCGACAGATACGCAGTATTTT. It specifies CSVETPGTSGSTDTQYF.

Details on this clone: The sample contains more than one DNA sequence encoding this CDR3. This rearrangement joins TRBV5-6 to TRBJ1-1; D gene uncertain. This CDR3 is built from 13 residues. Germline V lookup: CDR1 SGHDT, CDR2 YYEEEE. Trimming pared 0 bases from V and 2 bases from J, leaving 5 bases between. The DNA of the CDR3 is TGTGCCAGCAGCTTGGAACTTAACACTGAAGCTTTCTTT. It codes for CASSLELNTEAFF.

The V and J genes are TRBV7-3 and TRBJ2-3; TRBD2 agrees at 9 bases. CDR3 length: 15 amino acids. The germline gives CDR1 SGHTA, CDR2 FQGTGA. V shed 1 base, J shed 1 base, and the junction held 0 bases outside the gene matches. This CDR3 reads CASSLSGRGTDTQYF. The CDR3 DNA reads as TGTGCCAGCAGCTTAAGCGGGAGGGGCACAGATACGCAGTATTTT.

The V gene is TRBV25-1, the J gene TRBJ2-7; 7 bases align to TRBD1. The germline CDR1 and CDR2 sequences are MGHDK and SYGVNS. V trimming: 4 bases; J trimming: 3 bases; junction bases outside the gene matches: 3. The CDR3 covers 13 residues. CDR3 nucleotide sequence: TGTGCCAGCAGTGGACAGGGTCTCTACGAGCAGTACTTC. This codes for CASSGQGLYEQYF.

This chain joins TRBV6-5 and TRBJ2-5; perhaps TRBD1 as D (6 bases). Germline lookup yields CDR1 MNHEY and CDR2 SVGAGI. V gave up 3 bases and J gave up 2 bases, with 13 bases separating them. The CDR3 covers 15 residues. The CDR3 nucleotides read TGTGCCAGCAGTTATGGGCAGGGGCGTCAAGAGACCCAGTACTTC. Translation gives CASSYGQGRQETQYF.